This T cell receptor (beta chain) was captured in a study of OX40 agonist ivuxolimab in advanced cancers. The table lists this clone with a few counts. Generated by immunoSEQ multiplex PCR, the TCRdb table keeps only in-frame clones and is missing some. The table has under 40,000 clones, 60% to 85% seen once. Trimming pared 6 bases from V and 3 bases from J, leaving 14 bases between. The V gene's germline CDR1 is ENHRY and CDR2 SYGVKD. The CDR3 covers 14 residues. Sequenced here: CD4+ or CD8+ T cells sorted from blood, sampled in a trial of the OX40 agonist ivuxolimab. The rearrangement links TRBV10-3 to TRBJ1-1; D possibly corresponds to TRBD1 (6 bases). This receptor was identified in an adult with an advanced solid tumor such as melanoma, head and neck, liver or kidney cancer. The CDR3 nucleotides read TGTGCCATCAGCACTACAGGGCCGGACACTGAAGCTTTCTTT. Protein sequence: CAISTTGPDTEAFF.